The entry below gives a single TCR beta chain sequence along with its context. Repertoires were generated with immunoSEQ multiplex PCR, while TCRdb's copy carries only in-frame clones and drops some. The sample shows under 200,000 clones, over 65% of them seen only once. These data are taken from a study of blood T cell repertoires in COVID-19. Study-level background: The United States, Italy and Spain provided the acute and convalescent COVID-19 samples. Sample material is recorded as cDNA or gDNA derived from T cells, B-cell-depleted T cells, or PBMCs.

Trimming cost V 0 bases and J 7 bases, with 16 bases left between them. Germline loops: CDR1 SGDLS, CDR2 YYNGEE. The CDR3 is 15 amino acids. Clinical history reported by participants formed the basis on which cohorts were assigned. The receptor was isolated from a woman between 45 and 60 years old who had recovered from COVID-19. Sequenced sample: PBMCs or T cells enriched from blood (not recorded which). This chain links TRBV9 with TRBJ1-2, with TRBD1 as a possible D gene (5 bases). CDR3 DNA sequence: TGTGCCAGCAGCGTAGGGGGGGACGCCCCATTTGGCTACACCTTC. Amino acids: CASSVGGDAPFGYTF.